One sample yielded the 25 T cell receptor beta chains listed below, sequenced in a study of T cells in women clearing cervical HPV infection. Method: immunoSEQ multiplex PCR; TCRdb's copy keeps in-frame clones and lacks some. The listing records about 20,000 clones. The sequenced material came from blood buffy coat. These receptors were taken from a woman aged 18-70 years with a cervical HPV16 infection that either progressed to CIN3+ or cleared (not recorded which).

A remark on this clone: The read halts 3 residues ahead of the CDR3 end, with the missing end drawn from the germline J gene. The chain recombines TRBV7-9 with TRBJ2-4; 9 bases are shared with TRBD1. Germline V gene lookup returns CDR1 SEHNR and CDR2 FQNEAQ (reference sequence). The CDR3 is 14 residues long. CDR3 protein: CASSVGQGNHGQYF. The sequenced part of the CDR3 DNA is TGTGCCAGCAGCGTCGGACAGGGGAACCATGGT.

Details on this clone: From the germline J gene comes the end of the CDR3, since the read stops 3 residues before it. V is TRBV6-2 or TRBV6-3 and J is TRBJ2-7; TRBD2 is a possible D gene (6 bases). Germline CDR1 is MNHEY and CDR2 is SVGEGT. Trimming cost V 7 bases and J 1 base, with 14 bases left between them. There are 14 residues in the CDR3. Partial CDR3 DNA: TGTGCCAGCACCCCCGGACTACCTTCCTACGAG. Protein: CASTPGLPSYE. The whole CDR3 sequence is CASTPGLPSYEQYF.

The CDR3 here is CASSLSTGVYGQYF. The CDR3 bases that were read are TGTGCCAGCTCACTATCGACAGGGGTCTATGGT. V gene TRBV18 combines with J gene TRBJ2-4, with 8 bases matching TRBD1. The read gets to within 3 residues of the CDR3 end, and the germline J gene fills in the rest. The CDR3 runs 14 residues. In germline, CDR1 is KGHSH, CDR2 LQKENI.

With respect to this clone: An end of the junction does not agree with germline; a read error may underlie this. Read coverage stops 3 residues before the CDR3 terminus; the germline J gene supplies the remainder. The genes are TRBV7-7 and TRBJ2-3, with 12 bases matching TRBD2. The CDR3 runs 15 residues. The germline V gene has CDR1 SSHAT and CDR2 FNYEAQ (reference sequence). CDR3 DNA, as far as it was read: TGTGCTAGCAGTAGGACTAGCGGGGTCACAGATACG. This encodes CASSRTSGVTDT. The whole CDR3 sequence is CASSRTSGVTDTQYF.

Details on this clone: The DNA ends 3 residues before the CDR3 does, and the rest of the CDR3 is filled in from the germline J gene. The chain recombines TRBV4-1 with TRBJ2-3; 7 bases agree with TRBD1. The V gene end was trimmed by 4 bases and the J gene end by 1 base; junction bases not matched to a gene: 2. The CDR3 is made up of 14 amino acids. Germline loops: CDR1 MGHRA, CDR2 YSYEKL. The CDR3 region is CASSPGQGTDTQYF. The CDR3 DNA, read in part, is TGCGCCAGCAGCCCCGGACAGGGCACAGATACG.

The sequenced CDR3 bases are TGTGCCAGCAACCTCCAGGGTTCGAACACCGGGGAG. This sequence encodes CASNLQGSNTGE. The full-length CDR3 reads as CASNLQGSNTGELFF. The chain is built from TRBV2 and TRBJ2-2, with a possible D match to TRBD1 (5 bases). Read sequence stops 3 residues before the CDR3 end, and the germline J gene provides the missing end. The V gene lost 7 bases and the J gene lost 0 bases, with 12 bases spanning the gap. The germline gives CDR1 SNHLY, CDR2 FYNNEI. The CDR3 is made up of 15 amino acids.

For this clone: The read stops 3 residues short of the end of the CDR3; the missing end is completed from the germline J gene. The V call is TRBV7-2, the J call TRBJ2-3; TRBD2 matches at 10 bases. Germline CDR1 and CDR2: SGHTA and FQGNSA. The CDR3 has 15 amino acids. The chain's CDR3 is CASSPSGGNQETQYF. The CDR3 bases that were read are TGTGCCAGCAGCCCTAGCGGGGGAAACCAAGAGACG.

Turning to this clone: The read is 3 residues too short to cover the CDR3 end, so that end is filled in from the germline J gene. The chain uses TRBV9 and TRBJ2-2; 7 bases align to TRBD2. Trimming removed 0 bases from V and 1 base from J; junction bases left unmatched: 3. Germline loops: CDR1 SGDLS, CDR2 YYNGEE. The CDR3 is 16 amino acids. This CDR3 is CASSVEASGNTGELFF. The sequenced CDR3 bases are TGTGCCAGCAGCGTAGAGGCTAGCGGGAACACCGGGGAG.

The CDR3 region is CASSSTGTRYEQYF. The sequenced part of the CDR3 DNA is TGTGCCAGCAGCTCTACCGGGACTAGGTACGAG. The V call is TRBV7-9, the J call TRBJ2-7; 8 positions match TRBD2. Read sequence stops 3 residues before the CDR3 end, and the germline J gene provides the missing end. The CDR3 covers 14 residues. Germline lookup yields CDR1 SEHNR and CDR2 FQNEAQ (reference sequence). With V trimmed by 4 bases and J by 4 bases, 6 bases remained unmatched.

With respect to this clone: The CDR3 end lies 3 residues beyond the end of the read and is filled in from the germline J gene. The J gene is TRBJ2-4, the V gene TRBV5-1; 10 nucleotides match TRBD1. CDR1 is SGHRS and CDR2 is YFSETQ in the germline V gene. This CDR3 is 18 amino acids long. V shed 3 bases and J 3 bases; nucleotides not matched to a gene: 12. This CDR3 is CASSSTSGTGVYKNIQYF. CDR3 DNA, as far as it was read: TGCGCCAGCAGCTCGACCTCCGGGACAGGGGTATACAAAAACATT.

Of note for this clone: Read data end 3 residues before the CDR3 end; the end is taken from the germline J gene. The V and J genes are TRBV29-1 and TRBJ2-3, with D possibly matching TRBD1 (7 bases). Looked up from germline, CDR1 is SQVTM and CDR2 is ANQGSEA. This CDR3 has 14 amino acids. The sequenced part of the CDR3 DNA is TGCAGCGCCCTACCGGGCGGCAGGGGGGAGACG. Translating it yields CSALPGGRGET. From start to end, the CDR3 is CSALPGGRGETQYF.

CDR3 sequence: CASKDGVYGQYF. The sequenced part of the CDR3 DNA is TGTGCCAGTAAAGACGGGGTCTATGGT. V is TRBV19 and J is TRBJ2-4; D possibly corresponds to TRBD2 (5 bases). The sequenced fragment ends 3 residues before the CDR3 boundary, so the rest is inferred from the germline J gene. Per the germline V gene, CDR1 is LNHDA and CDR2 is SQIVND (reference sequence). The CDR3 spans 12 residues.

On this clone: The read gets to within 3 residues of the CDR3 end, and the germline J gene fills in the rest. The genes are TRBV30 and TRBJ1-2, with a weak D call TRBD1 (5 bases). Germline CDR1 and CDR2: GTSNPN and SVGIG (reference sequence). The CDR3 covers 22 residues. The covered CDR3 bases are TGTGCCTGGAGTGTACTGTTGGGACTAGCGGGAGCCTCCGGGTTAGGTGCAGATACC. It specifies CAWSVLLGLAGASGLGADT. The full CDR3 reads CAWSVLLGLAGASGLGADTYTF.

CDR3 amino acids: CASRVRGANTEAFF. The DNA read from the CDR3 is TGTGCCAGCAGAGTCAGGGGCGCGAACACTGAA. The chain joins TRBV5-5 to TRBJ1-1; TRBD1 might be the D (6 bases). Read data end 3 residues before the CDR3 end; the end is taken from the germline J gene. The CDR3 consists of 14 residues. CDR1 and CDR2 (germline): SGHKS, YYEKEE (reference sequence). V lost 5 bases, J lost 1 base, and 12 bases lay in between.

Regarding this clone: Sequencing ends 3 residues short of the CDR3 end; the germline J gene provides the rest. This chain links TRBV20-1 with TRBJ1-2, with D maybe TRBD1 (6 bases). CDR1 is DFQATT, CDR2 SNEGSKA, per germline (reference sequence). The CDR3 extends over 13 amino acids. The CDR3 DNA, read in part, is TGCAGTGCTCGACAGGATGGATATTACGAC. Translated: CSARQDGYYD. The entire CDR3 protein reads CSARQDGYYDYTF.

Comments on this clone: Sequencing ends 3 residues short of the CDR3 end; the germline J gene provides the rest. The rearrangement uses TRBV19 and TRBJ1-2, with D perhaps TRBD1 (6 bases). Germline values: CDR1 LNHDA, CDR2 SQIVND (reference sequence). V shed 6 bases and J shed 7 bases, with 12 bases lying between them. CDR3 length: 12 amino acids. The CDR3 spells CASRPQGSGYTF. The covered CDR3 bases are TGTGCCAGTAGACCACAGGGCTCTGGC.

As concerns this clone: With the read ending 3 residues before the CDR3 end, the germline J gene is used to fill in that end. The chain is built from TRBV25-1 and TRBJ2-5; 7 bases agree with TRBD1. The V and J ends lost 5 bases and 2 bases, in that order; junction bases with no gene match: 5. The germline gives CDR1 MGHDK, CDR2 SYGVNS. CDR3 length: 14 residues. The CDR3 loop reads CASSYPGQQETQYF. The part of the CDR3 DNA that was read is TGTGCCAGCAGTTATCCGGGACAGCAAGAGACC.

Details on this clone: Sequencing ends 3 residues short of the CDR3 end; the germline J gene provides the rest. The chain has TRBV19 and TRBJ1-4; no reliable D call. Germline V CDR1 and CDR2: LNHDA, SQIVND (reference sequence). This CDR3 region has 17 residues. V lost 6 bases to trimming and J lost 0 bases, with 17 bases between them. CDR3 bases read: TGTGCCAGTAGACCGACGGGTGGAACTGCAACTAATGAAAAA. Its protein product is CASRPTGGTATNEK. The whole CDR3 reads CASRPTGGTATNEKLFF. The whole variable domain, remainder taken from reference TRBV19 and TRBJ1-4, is DGGITQSPKYLFRKEGQNVTLSCEQNLNHDAMYWYRQDPGQGLRLIYYSQIVNDFQKGDIAEGYSVSREKKESFPLTVTSAQKNPTAFYLCASRPTGGTATNEKLFFGSGTQLSVL.

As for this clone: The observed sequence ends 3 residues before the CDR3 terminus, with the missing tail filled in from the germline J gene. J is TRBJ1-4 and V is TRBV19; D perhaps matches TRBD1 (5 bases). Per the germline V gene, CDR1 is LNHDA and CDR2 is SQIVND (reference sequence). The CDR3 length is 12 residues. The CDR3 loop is CASSTGLQSLFF. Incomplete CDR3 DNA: TGTGCCAGTAGCACGGGACTCCAGTCA.

The CDR3 protein is CASSRTGSSYNEQFF. Incomplete CDR3 DNA: TGTGCCAGCAGCCGAACAGGAAGCTCCTACAATGAG. V is TRBV6-2 or TRBV6-3 and J is TRBJ2-1, with D perhaps TRBD1 (5 bases). The sequence runs out 3 residues before the end of the CDR3; the remainder is reconstructed from the germline J gene. Trimming removed 6 bases at V and 0 bases at J, with 12 bases between. This CDR3 comprises 15 residues. Per the germline V gene, CDR1 is MNHEY and CDR2 is SVGEGT.

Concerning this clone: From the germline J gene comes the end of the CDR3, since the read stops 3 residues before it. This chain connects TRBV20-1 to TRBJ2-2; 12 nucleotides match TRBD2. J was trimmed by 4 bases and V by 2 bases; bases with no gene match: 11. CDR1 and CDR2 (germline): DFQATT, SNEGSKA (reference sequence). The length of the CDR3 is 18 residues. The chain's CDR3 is CSARFGLAGGSFTGELFF. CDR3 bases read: TGCAGTGCTAGATTCGGGCTAGCGGGAGGGTCGTTCACCGGGGAG.

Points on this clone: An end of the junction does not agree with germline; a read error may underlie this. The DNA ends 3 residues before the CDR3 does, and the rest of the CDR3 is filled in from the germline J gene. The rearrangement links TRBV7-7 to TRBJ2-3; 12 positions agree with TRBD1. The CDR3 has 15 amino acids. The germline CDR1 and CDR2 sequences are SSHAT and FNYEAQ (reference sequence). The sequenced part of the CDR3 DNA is TGTGCCAGCAGCCTGGGGACAGGGGGCACAGAGACG. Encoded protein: CASSLGTGGTET. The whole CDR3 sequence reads CASSLGTGGTETQYF.

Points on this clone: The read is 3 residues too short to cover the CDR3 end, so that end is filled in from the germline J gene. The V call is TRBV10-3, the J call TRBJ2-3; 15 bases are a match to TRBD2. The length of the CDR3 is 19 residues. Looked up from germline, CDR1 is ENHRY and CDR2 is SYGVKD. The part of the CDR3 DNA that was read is TGTGCCATCAGTGCTGGACTAGCGGGAGGGGGACTATTACAAGAGACG. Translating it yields CAISAGLAGGGLLQET. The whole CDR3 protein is CAISAGLAGGGLLQETQYF.

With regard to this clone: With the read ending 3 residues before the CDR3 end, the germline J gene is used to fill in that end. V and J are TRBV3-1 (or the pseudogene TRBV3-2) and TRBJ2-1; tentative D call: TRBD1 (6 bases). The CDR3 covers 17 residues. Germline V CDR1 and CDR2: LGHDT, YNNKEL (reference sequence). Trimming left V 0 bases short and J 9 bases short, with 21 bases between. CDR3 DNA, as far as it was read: TGTGCCAGCAGCCAAGACGCAGGGGCAGGGGCGTTTAGTGAG. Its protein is CASSQDAGAGAFSE. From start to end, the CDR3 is CASSQDAGAGAFSEQFF.

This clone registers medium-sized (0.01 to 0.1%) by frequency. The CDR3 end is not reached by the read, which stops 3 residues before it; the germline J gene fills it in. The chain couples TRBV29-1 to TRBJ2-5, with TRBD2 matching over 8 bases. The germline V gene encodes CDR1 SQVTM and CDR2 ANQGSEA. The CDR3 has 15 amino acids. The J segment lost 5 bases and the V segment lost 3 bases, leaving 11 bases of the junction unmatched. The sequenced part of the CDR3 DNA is TGCAGCGTTGAGGCGAGCGGGGGCTTGCGGGAGACC. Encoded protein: CSVEASGGLRET. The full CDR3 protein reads CSVEASGGLRETQYF.